The 29 T cell receptor beta chains below were found in one sample sequenced in a study of shared clonotypes between healthy human individuals (dated by TCRdb to 2018 to 2020). Library preparation employed the immunoSEQ multiplex PCR assay. The clones in this table, taken by TCRdb from immuneACCESS, are in-frame only. Not every clone is retained; where verified, under half of the shortfall comes from an unresolved V gene, and the cause of the rest is unknown. This sample holds about 480,000 clones; 79% were observed only once. The ten largest clones capture over 10% of the sample. The sample consisted of PBMCs. The receptor set was obtained from a woman aged 35 to 49 in good health. Some clones in this sample may be carry-over from other donors' samples.

This clone came up once. The CDR3 DNA reads TGTGCCAGCAAGATTGGAACCTCTGGAAACACCATATATTTT. It yields the protein CASKIGTSGNTIYF. The rearrangement links TRBV6-1 to TRBJ1-3, with unresolved D. The length of the CDR3 is 14 residues. In germline, CDR1 is MNHNS, CDR2 SASEGT. Between the trimmed V and J ends, which lost 7 bases and 0 bases, there was a span of 10 bases.

The chain recombines TRBV9 with TRBJ2-7, with D uncertain. Germline CDR1 reads SGDLS; CDR2 reads YYNGEE. The CDR3 consists of 13 residues. With 6 bases removed from V and 6 bases from J, the gap between germline ends came to 16 bases. The CDR3 region has the DNA TGTGCCAGCACCTTAGAAGTGGATGGCGAGCAGTACTTC. As protein: CASTLEVDGEQYF.

The J gene is TRBJ2-3, the V gene TRBV28; the D is unclear. The CDR3 length is 13 residues. V was pared by 2 bases and J by 2 bases, with 5 bases between. Germline-derived CDR1 and CDR2 are MDHEN and SYDVKM. The DNA of the CDR3 is TGTGCCAGCAGTTTAGCGGTCACAGATACGCAGTATTTT. Protein product: CASSLAVTDTQYF.

This chain connects TRBV5-4 to TRBJ2-1; 8 bases agree with TRBD2. Germline assignment: CDR1 SGHNT and CDR2 YYREEE (reference sequence). Trimming removed 4 bases from V and 5 bases from J; junction bases left unmatched: 8. The CDR3 contains 15 residues. As DNA, the CDR3 is TGTGCCAGCAGCCCGGGCGGGAGGACGGACAATGAGCAGTTCTTC. It codes for CASSPGGRTDNEQFF.

The genes are TRBV5-1 and TRBJ1-1, with 7 bases that match TRBD1. Trimming removed 4 bases from V and 5 bases from J; junction bases left unmatched: 8. Germline V CDR1 and CDR2: SGHRS, YFSETQ. The CDR3 extends over 14 amino acids. This CDR3 reads CASSISTGLTEAFF. The CDR3 bases are TGCGCCAGCAGCATATCGACAGGGTTGACTGAAGCTTTCTTT.

This clone was recorded many times. This chain joins TRBV28 and TRBJ2-5; the D gene is possibly TRBD2 (6 bases). The CDR3 consists of 13 residues. CDR1 is MDHEN, CDR2 SYDVKM, per germline. The V and J ends lost 3 bases and 4 bases respectively, with 9 bases between them. The DNA of the CDR3 is TGTGCCAGCAGTTTGCGACTAGGAGAGACCCAGTACTTC. Its protein is CASSLRLGETQYF. Looking up the rest from reference TRBV28 and TRBJ2-5 gives the full variable domain: DVKVTQSSRYLVKRTGEKVFLECVQDMDHENMFWYRQDPGLGLRLIYFSYDVKMKEKGDIPEGYSVSREKKERFSLILESASTNQTSMYLCASSLRLGETQYFGPGTRLLVL.

Details on this clone: Germline and junction disagree at one end, which may indicate a read error. The J gene is TRBJ2-1, the V gene TRBV28; D may be TRBD1 or TRBD2 (6 bases each). The V gene's germline CDR1 is MDHEN and CDR2 SYDVKM. The CDR3 covers 14 residues. CDR3 sequence reads: CASRRTGEAGHTIF. In nucleotides, the CDR3 is TGTGCCAGCAGAAGGACCGGGGAGGCGGGACACACGATCTTC.

This sequence joins TRBV7-9 and TRBJ2-3, with 9 bases fitting TRBD1. V trimming: 5 bases; J trimming: 1 base; junction bases outside the gene matches: 4. The CDR3 runs 15 residues. The germline V gene encodes CDR1 SEHNR and CDR2 FQNEAQ (reference sequence). Written as DNA, the CDR3 is TGTGCCAGCAGCCGACAGGGGGAAGGCACAGATACGCAGTATTTT. Translated, it gives CASSRQGEGTDTQYF.

This sequence joins TRBV7-3 and TRBJ2-6; the match to TRBD2 covers 12 bases. This CDR3 spans 17 amino acids. CDR1 SGHTA and CDR2 FQGTGA come from the germline V gene. J lost 3 bases, V lost 5 bases, and 5 bases had no gene match. CDR3 sequence reads: CASSTRLAGVGANVLTF. In nucleotides, the CDR3 is TGTGCCAGCAGCACCCGACTAGCGGGAGTTGGGGCCAACGTCCTGACTTTC.

J is TRBJ2-7 and V is TRBV6-6; 9 nucleotides agree with TRBD1. Losses at the gene ends were 5 bases for V and 1 base for J; bases not matched to a gene: 9. The CDR3 has 16 residues. CDR1 and CDR2 (germline): MNHNY, SVGAGI (reference sequence). The CDR3 DNA reads TGTGCCAGCAGTCTCCAAGAAGGGACAGGGTCCTACGAGCAGTACTTC. Protein: CASSLQEGTGSYEQYF.

The chain carries TRBV29-1 and TRBJ2-7, with 8 bases matching TRBD1. In germline, CDR1 is SQVTM, CDR2 ANQGSEA. The CDR3 consists of 13 residues. V was clipped by 6 bases and J by 7 bases; unmatched bases: 11. CDR3: CSVTPDRAGEQYF. In nucleotides, the CDR3 is TGCAGCGTCACGCCGGACAGGGCGGGAGAGCAGTACTTC.

This chain uses TRBV11-3 with TRBJ2-4; the match to TRBD1 covers 9 bases. The germline V gene has CDR1 SGHNT and CDR2 YENEEA. The V gene end was trimmed by 5 bases and the J gene end by 0 bases; junction bases not matched to a gene: 5. CDR3 size: 16 residues. The CDR3 DNA is TGTGCCAGCAGCCCCGGGACAGGGATAGCCAAAAACATTCAGTACTTC. Residues: CASSPGTGIAKNIQYF.

The rearrangement uses TRBV21-1 and TRBJ2-1; TRBD1 is the table's D call, not checked against the DNA. TRBV21-1 is described as a pseudogene. The CDR3 extends over 16 amino acids. DNA of the CDR3: TGTGCCAGCAGCAAGGGCCGGTTACTCATCTACAATGAGCAGTTCTTC. This encodes CASSKGRLLIYNEQFF.

The gene calls are TRBV28 and TRBJ1-5; the match to TRBD1 covers 10 bases. V lost 2 bases to trimming and J lost 2 bases; unmatched junction nucleotides: 6. CDR1 and CDR2 from the germline V gene are MDHEN and SYDVKM. The CDR3 is 17 amino acids. The CDR3, as DNA: TGTGCCAGCAGTTTACCCCTCGGACAGGGGGGCAATCAGCCCCAGCATTTT. Protein: CASSLPLGQGGNQPQHF.

CDR3 DNA sequence: TGTGCCAGTAAGCCTAGCGGGAGGGCCTCGTGGTACAATGAGCAGTTCTTC. It codes for CASKPSGRASWYNEQFF. V is TRBV19 and J is TRBJ2-1, with 12 bases identical to TRBD2. The ends lost 7 bases at V and 4 bases at J; junction bases unmatched: 11. Germline V CDR1 and CDR2: LNHDA, SQIVND (reference sequence). The CDR3 spans 17 residues.

CDR3: CASSLTSGRIAKNIQYF. CDR3 in DNA: TGTGCCAGCAGCTTGACTAGCGGGAGGATAGCCAAAAACATTCAGTACTTC. This chain joins TRBV7-2 and TRBJ2-4; 13 bases agree with TRBD2. Trimming at V came to 3 bases and at J to 0 bases, leaving 2 bases not matched to a gene. The CDR3 contains 17 residues. Germline V gene data show CDR1 as SGHTA and CDR2 as FQGNSA.

This sequence joins TRBV6-4 and TRBJ1-1; 11 bases line up with TRBD1. This CDR3 has 20 amino acids. Trimming took 6 bases from V and 5 from J; bases not matched to a gene: 23. Germline V gene data show CDR1 as MRHNA and CDR2 as SNTAGT. The CDR3 here is CASRYRDRGEVMGMGTEAFF. As DNA, the CDR3 is TGTGCCAGCAGATACCGGGACAGGGGGGAAGTTATGGGGATGGGGACTGAAGCTTTCTTT.

The rearrangement links TRBV27 to TRBJ2-2; D unresolved. V lost 0 bases, J lost 1 base, and 21 bases lay in between. Germline V lookup: CDR1 MNHEY, CDR2 SMNVEV (reference sequence). CDR3 length equals 20 residues. The chain's CDR3 is CASSLSVFSVGRLNTGELFF. In nucleotides, the CDR3 is TGTGCCAGCAGTTTATCGGTTTTTTCGGTGGGCAGGCTGAACACCGGGGAGCTGTTTTTT.

CDR3 in amino acids: CASSPLVENEQFF. The CDR3 nucleotides are TGTGCCAGCTCACCCCTCGTGGAGAATGAGCAGTTCTTC. The genes are TRBV18 and TRBJ2-1; D unclear. The CDR3 consists of 13 residues. Trimming shortened V by 3 bases and J by 7 bases, and 10 bases separated the two germline ends. CDR1 and CDR2 from the germline V gene are KGHSH and LQKENI.

The J gene is TRBJ2-3, the V gene TRBV18, with D perhaps matching TRBD2 (6 bases). Germline CDR1 is KGHSH and CDR2 is LQKENI. V was clipped by 3 bases and J by 2 bases, with 12 bases between them. This CDR3 has 15 amino acids. The CDR3 region has the DNA TGTGCCAGCTCACCTGCGGGACGATTCACAGATACGCAGTATTTT. It translates to CASSPAGRFTDTQYF.

The rearrangement uses TRBV4-3 and TRBJ2-1, with 13 nucleotides matching TRBD2. Germline values: CDR1 LGHNA, CDR2 YSLEER. The CDR3 consists of 17 residues. V lost 3 bases to trimming and J lost 0 bases; unmatched junction nucleotides: 2. CDR3 nucleotide sequence: TGCGCCAGCAGCCACGGACTAGCGGGAGCCTCCTACAATGAGCAGTTCTTC. Translation: CASSHGLAGASYNEQFF.

The chain couples TRBV5-6 to TRBJ2-3; D is unresolved. The CDR3 sequence is 15 residues long. Germline assignment: CDR1 SGHDT and CDR2 YYEEEE. The ends were cut back, 4 bases at V and 0 bases at J, with 12 bases in the middle. CDR3 amino acids: CASSRVFTSTDTQYF. CDR3 nucleotide sequence: TGTGCCAGCAGCCGGGTCTTTACTAGCACAGATACGCAGTATTTT. The full variable domain, rest sourced from reference TRBV5-6 and TRBJ2-3, is DAGVTQSPTHLIKTRGQQVTLRCSPKSGHDTVSWYQQALGQGPQFIFQYYEEEERQRGNFPDRFSGHQFPNYSSELNVNALLLGDSALYLCASSRVFTSTDTQYFGPGTRLTVL.

The rearrangement links TRBV28 to TRBJ2-4; D possibly matches TRBD1 or TRBD2 (5 bases each). The germline gives CDR1 MDHEN, CDR2 SYDVKM. The CDR3 has 12 residues. V was cut by 8 bases and J by 15 bases, with 20 bases left in between. The DNA for the CDR3 is TGTGCCAGCTCGGGGCTACAAAGTCATCCGTACTTC. As protein: CASSGLQSHPYF.

V usage is TRBV29-1 and J usage is TRBJ1-2, with 10 bases lining up with TRBD1. This CDR3 comprises 13 residues. CDR1 and CDR2 from the germline V gene are SQVTM and ANQGSEA. V shed 7 bases and J 4 bases; nucleotides not matched to a gene: 6. The CDR3 reads CSGGTGATYGYTF. Written as DNA, the CDR3 is TGCAGCGGCGGGACAGGGGCGACCTATGGCTACACCTTC.

The DNA of the CDR3 is TGTGCCAGCAGCCGCCTCCCTAGCAGTTCCTACGAGCAGTACTTC. This codes for CASSRLPSSSYEQYF. This rearrangement joins TRBV11-2 to TRBJ2-7; TRBD2 might be the D (5 bases). Germline V gene sequence: CDR1 SGHAT, CDR2 FQNNGV. The V gene lost 5 bases and the J gene lost 1 base, with 15 bases spanning the gap. CDR3 length equals 15 residues.

The chain couples TRBV28 to TRBJ2-5, with no clear D. Trimming left V 5 bases short and J 4 bases short, with 11 bases between. The germline V gene encodes CDR1 MDHEN and CDR2 SYDVKM. The CDR3 loop spans 13 amino acids. The CDR3 spells CASSPSASETQYF. For the CDR3, the DNA is TGTGCCAGCAGTCCAAGCGCGTCAGAGACCCAGTACTTC.

The chain couples TRBV6-6 to TRBJ2-2; TRBD2 aligns across 8 bases. Germline V CDR1 and CDR2: MNHNY, SVGAGI (reference sequence). Germline trimming cut 4 bases from V and 6 bases from J; bases unmatched to any gene: 7. The CDR3 sequence is 15 residues long. The CDR3 DNA is TGTGCCAGCAGTTTCCCGGGGGGGGGAGCCGGGGAGCTGTTTTTT. Amino acids: CASSFPGGGAGELFF.

The rearrangement uses TRBV25-1 and TRBJ2-6; no reliable D call. Deletions cut 5 bases from V and 0 bases from J, with 8 bases between. The length of the CDR3 is 15 residues. Germline CDR1 and CDR2: MGHDK and SYGVNS. The CDR3 loop reads CASSPRNSGANVLTF. CDR3 DNA: TGTGCCAGCAGTCCCCGAAACTCTGGGGCCAACGTCCTGACTTTC.

Written as DNA, the CDR3 is TGTGCCAGCAGCCAAGATGTAGGGGGAGCCCCCTACGAGCAGTACTTC. Its translation is CASSQDVGGAPYEQYF. The chain employs TRBV4-2 and TRBJ2-7, with D possibly TRBD1 on 6 matching bases. CDR1 LGHNA and CDR2 YNFKEQ come from the germline V gene. Between the trimmed V and J ends, which lost 0 bases and 2 bases, there was a span of 14 bases. This CDR3 is 16 amino acids long.